One and the same sample provided the 27 T cell receptor beta chains below, sequenced in a study of cytomegalovirus exposure and HLA in healthy donors. The repertoire was sequenced with immunoSEQ multiplex PCR; TCRdb's copy has only in-frame clones and lacks some. Of roughly 100,000 clones listed, 88% are singletons. The sequenced sample was PBMCs. These receptors were taken from a woman aged 18-35 years in good health and CMV-seropositive.

In its sample, this clone was seen a few times. The chain is built from TRBV7-9 and TRBJ1-6; D is uncertain. The germline CDR1 and CDR2 sequences are SEHNR and FQNEAQ (reference sequence). V gave up 2 bases and J gave up 7 bases, with 12 bases separating them. The CDR3 spans 15 residues. CDR3 region: CASSLYDTGNSPLHF. The CDR3 nucleotides are TGTGCCAGCAGCTTATACGACACGGGAAATTCACCCCTCCACTTT. The complete variable domain, with remaining parts taken from reference TRBV7-9 and TRBJ1-6, reads DTGVSQNPRHKITKRGQNVTFRCDPISEHNRLYWYRQTLGQGPEFLTYFQNEAQLEKSRLLSDRFSAERPKGSFSTLEIQRTEQGDSAMYLCASSLYDTGNSPLHFGNGTRLTVT.

CDR3 bases: TGTGCCAGCAGATCTATAGACAGGGGCTATGGCTACACCTTC. This translates into CASRSIDRGYGYTF. The V call is TRBV28, the J call TRBJ1-2; 8 bases align to TRBD1. This CDR3 spans 14 amino acids. Germline V gives CDR1 MDHEN, CDR2 SYDVKM. V was pared by 6 bases and J by 4 bases, with 7 bases of the junction left unmatched.

The chain combines TRBV2 with TRBJ1-2; 7 positions agree with TRBD1. The V gene end was trimmed by 6 bases and the J gene end by 3 bases; junction bases not matched to a gene: 16. The length of the CDR3 is 17 residues. CDR1 is SNHLY and CDR2 is FYNNEI in the germline V gene. CDR3: CASRATRDSRFHYGYTF. As DNA, the CDR3 is TGTGCCAGCAGGGCGACCAGGGACAGTCGATTCCACTATGGCTACACCTTC.

This clone was seen a handful of times. The rearrangement joins TRBV28 to TRBJ1-5; 8 bases match TRBD1. CDR1 and CDR2 from the germline V gene are MDHEN and SYDVKM. Trimming took 3 bases from V and 0 from J; bases not matched to a gene: 19. The CDR3 is 21 amino acids. In nucleotides, the CDR3 is TGTGCCAGCAGTTTTGGGCGAAGGACAGGGATAAGGGCTTATAGCAATCAGCCCCAGCATTTT. Translation gives CASSFGRRTGIRAYSNQPQHF.

The chain is built from TRBV4-3 and TRBJ2-3, with 8 bases matching TRBD2. Per the germline V gene, CDR1 is LGHNA and CDR2 is YSLEER. With 0 bases clipped from V and 0 bases from J, the junction kept 11 bases outside the gene matches. The CDR3 runs 19 residues. The CDR3 nucleotides read TGCGCCAGCAGCCAAGATCCAGCCGGGACTAGGCCTAGCACAGATACGCAGTATTTT. Translated: CASSQDPAGTRPSTDTQYF.

J is TRBJ2-7 and V is TRBV20-1; unclear D gene. Per the germline V gene, CDR1 is DFQATT and CDR2 is SNEGSKA (reference sequence). V dropped 6 bases and J dropped 4 bases, with 10 bases sitting between them. This CDR3 is 11 amino acids long. The CDR3 DNA is TGCAGTGCCCCCTCCACATACGAGCAGTACTTC. It translates to CSAPSTYEQYF.

J is TRBJ1-1 and V is TRBV7-8; TRBD1 matches 10 bases. Germline CDR1 is SGHVS and CDR2 is FQNEAQ. CDR3 length equals 14 residues. The V gene end was trimmed by 5 bases and the J gene end by 3 bases; junction bases not matched to a gene: 3. The CDR3 is CASSRDRGDTEAFF. DNA for the CDR3: TGTGCCAGCAGCCGGGACAGGGGAGACACTGAAGCTTTCTTT.

This CDR3 is CASSSGLSYEQYF. The CDR3 coding sequence is TGTGCCAGCAGCTCTGGGCTTTCCTACGAGCAGTACTTC. The V call is TRBV7-9, the J call TRBJ2-7; D not certain. The CDR3 sequence is 13 residues long. V lost 4 bases to trimming and J lost 1 base, with 8 bases between them. Germline lookup yields CDR1 SEHNR and CDR2 FQNEAQ (reference sequence).

The chain joins TRBV5-4 to TRBJ1-3; D is ambiguous. V was trimmed by 2 bases and J by 0 bases, leaving 9 bases between them. Germline lookup yields CDR1 SGHNT and CDR2 YYREEE (reference sequence). CDR3 length: 15 amino acids. CDR3 sequence: CASSFGSSSGNTIYF. CDR3 DNA: TGTGCCAGCAGCTTCGGGTCCTCCTCTGGAAACACCATATATTTT.

The chain links TRBV6-6 to TRBJ2-7; 10 positions agree with TRBD2. This CDR3 has 15 residues. Trimming took 7 bases from V and 4 from J; bases not matched to a gene: 10. Germline assignment: CDR1 MNHNY and CDR2 SVGAGI (reference sequence). The CDR3 sequence: CASTPASGGSYEQYF. CDR3 nucleotide sequence: TGTGCCAGCACCCCTGCTAGCGGGGGATCTTACGAGCAGTACTTC.

V is TRBV5-1 and J is TRBJ2-2; no clear D. The CDR3 extends over 14 amino acids. The V gene's germline CDR1 is SGHRS and CDR2 YFSETQ. Trimming shortened V by 0 bases and J by 1 base, and 4 bases separated the two germline ends. The CDR3 reads CASSLAQNTGELFF. Here the CDR3 DNA reads TGCGCCAGCAGCTTGGCACAGAACACCGGGGAGCTGTTTTTT.

The chain links TRBV7-2 to TRBJ2-4, with D maybe TRBD1 (5 bases). The CDR3 consists of 16 residues. CDR1 is SGHTA and CDR2 is FQGNSA in the germline V gene. V was shortened by 8 bases and J by 3 bases, with 20 bases between the two germline ends. The CDR3 reads CASYQEGVGYKNIQYF. The CDR3 nucleotides read TGTGCCAGCTATCAGGAAGGGGTCGGGTACAAAAACATTCAGTACTTC.

This rearrangement joins TRBV2 to TRBJ2-1, with TRBD1 identical over 9 bases. The CDR3 is made up of 13 amino acids. Germline-derived CDR1 and CDR2 are SNHLY and FYNNEI. The V segment lost 9 bases and the J segment 3 bases; nucleotides outside the gene matches: 3. The CDR3: CARDRGRYNEQFF. In DNA form, the CDR3 reads TGTGCCAGGGACAGGGGCCGCTACAATGAGCAGTTCTTC.

This rearrangement joins TRBV7-9 to TRBJ2-7; perhaps TRBD2 as D (5 bases). Trimming took off 5 bases at V and 2 bases at J, with 16 bases between the two ends. This CDR3 has 15 residues. Per the germline V gene, CDR1 is SEHNR and CDR2 is FQNEAQ (reference sequence). The CDR3: CASSDRGPVTYEQYF. The CDR3 bases are TGTGCCAGCAGCGACCGAGGGCCGGTTACCTACGAGCAGTACTTC.

The chain joins TRBV29-1 to TRBJ2-2, with TRBD2 as a possible D gene (5 bases). Looked up from germline, CDR1 is SQVTM and CDR2 is ANQGSEA. CDR3 length: 13 residues. The V gene lost 7 bases and the J gene lost 4 bases, with 13 bases spanning the gap. CDR3 amino acids: CSGLTRTTGELFF. The CDR3 bases are TGCAGCGGACTTACTAGAACCACCGGGGAGCTGTTTTTT.

This chain joins TRBV6-6 and TRBJ1-1; TRBD1 matches 9 bases. This CDR3 spans 15 amino acids. Germline lookup yields CDR1 MNHNY and CDR2 SVGAGI (reference sequence). V shed 2 bases and J 7 bases; nucleotides not matched to a gene: 8. For the CDR3, the DNA is TGTGCCAGCAGTTACGGACAGGGGCTGAACGGTGAAGCTTTCTTT. This translates into CASSYGQGLNGEAFF.

The chain employs TRBV6-5 and TRBJ2-1; D is perhaps TRBD1 (6 bases). Germline V gives CDR1 MNHEY, CDR2 SVGAGI. The CDR3 spans 15 residues. The V end lost 6 bases, the J end lost 0 bases, and 12 bases lay between the germline ends. CDR3: CASSLTGSSYNEQFF. Here the CDR3 DNA reads TGTGCCAGCAGCCTTACAGGGAGCTCCTACAATGAGCAGTTCTTC.

The V gene is TRBV28, the J gene TRBJ2-7; 7 bases agree with TRBD2. CDR1 is MDHEN, CDR2 SYDVKM, per germline. The CDR3 runs to 15 residues. V gave up 5 bases and J gave up 0 bases; unmatched junction bases: 7. The CDR3 spells CASSASGASSYEQYF. In DNA, the CDR3 is TGTGCCAGCAGTGCAAGCGGGGCAAGCTCCTACGAGCAGTACTTC.

The J gene is TRBJ2-5, the V gene TRBV9, with D possibly TRBD2 on 7 matching bases. The V gene's germline CDR1 is SGDLS and CDR2 YYNGEE. The CDR3 has 14 amino acids. Between the trimmed V and J ends, which lost 7 bases and 3 bases, there was a span of 16 bases. The CDR3 loop reads CASSRGTTKETQYF. Here the CDR3 DNA reads TGTGCCAGCTCGAGGGGGACTACTAAAGAGACCCAGTACTTC.

The chain links TRBV9 to TRBJ1-6; D not certain. CDR3 length: 15 amino acids. Trimming left V 3 bases short and J 7 bases short, with 14 bases between. Germline CDR1 SGDLS, CDR2 YYNGEE. In nucleotides, the CDR3 is TGTGCCAGCAGCGCCGACACGGATAACAATTCACCCCTCCACTTT. The encoded protein is CASSADTDNNSPLHF.

This chain uses TRBV7-9 with TRBJ2-6, with 7 bases lining up with TRBD1. This CDR3 is built from 18 residues. Trimming cost V 0 bases and J 1 base; bases outside gene matches: 6. Germline CDR1 reads SEHNR; CDR2 reads FQNEAQ (reference sequence). This CDR3 is CASSLAWQGESGANVLTF. DNA of the CDR3: TGTGCCAGCAGCTTAGCCTGGCAGGGGGAATCTGGGGCCAACGTCCTGACTTTC.

The rearrangement joins TRBV7-2 to TRBJ1-6, with D perhaps TRBD1 (6 bases). V was trimmed by 4 bases and J by 10 bases, leaving 20 bases between them. Germline V gene lookup returns CDR1 SGHTA and CDR2 FQGNSA. The CDR3 consists of 16 residues. CDR3 nucleotides: TGTGCCAGCAGCTCCTACATCACAGGGAATCGGTCACCCCTCCACTTT. Protein: CASSSYITGNRSPLHF.

This clone was seen a few times. V is TRBV7-2 and J is TRBJ1-6; possibly TRBD1 for D (5 bases). V lost 3 bases to trimming and J lost 6 bases, with 6 bases between them. This CDR3 contains 13 residues. The germline gives CDR1 SGHTA, CDR2 FQGNSA. The CDR3 loop reads CASSFQGNSPLHF. The DNA for the CDR3 is TGTGCCAGCAGCTTTCAGGGTAATTCACCCCTCCACTTT. The full variable domain, with the rest looked up from reference TRBV7-2 and TRBJ1-6, is GAGVSQSPSNKVTEKGKDVELRCDPISGHTALYWYRQSLGQGLEFLIYFQGNSAPDKSGLPSDRFSAERTGGSVSTLTIQRTQQEDSAVYLCASSFQGNSPLHFGNGTRLTVT.

The rearrangement links TRBV9 to TRBJ1-2; D not certain. Trimming removed 0 bases at V and 2 bases at J, with 5 bases between. There are 13 residues in the CDR3. Germline values: CDR1 SGDLS, CDR2 YYNGEE. CDR3 nucleotide sequence: TGTGCCAGCAGCGTAGAGGAGAACTATGGCTACACCTTC. This codes for CASSVEENYGYTF. Variable domain in full (rest from reference TRBV9 and TRBJ1-2): DSGVTQTPKHLITATGQRVTLRCSPRSGDLSVYWYQQSLDQGLQFLIQYYNGEERAKGNILERFSAQQFPDLHSELNLSSLELGDSALYFCASSVEENYGYTFGSGTRLTVV.

The chain uses TRBV7-9 and TRBJ2-3; 11 bases agree with TRBD2. Unmatched junction bases numbered 5, after V lost 5 bases and J lost 1 base. The CDR3 covers 16 residues. Germline lookup yields CDR1 SEHNR and CDR2 FQNEAQ (reference sequence). The CDR3 sequence: CASSPPTSGGTDTQYF. The CDR3 coding sequence is TGTGCCAGCAGCCCCCCGACTAGCGGGGGCACAGATACGCAGTATTTT.

The chain combines TRBV15 with TRBJ1-2; no definite D call. Germline CDR1 is LNHNV and CDR2 is YYDKDF (reference sequence). V lost 5 bases, J lost 0 bases, and 16 bases lay in between. The CDR3 contains 16 residues. The CDR3 sequence: CATSASFPLANYGYTF. The CDR3 DNA reads TGTGCCACCAGCGCGAGCTTCCCCCTAGCTAACTATGGCTACACCTTC.

The J gene is TRBJ1-2, the V gene TRBV30, with D unclear. Germline CDR1 reads GTSNPN; CDR2 reads SVGIG (reference sequence). V gave up 1 base and J gave up 0 bases, with 9 bases separating them. The CDR3 is 14 residues long. CDR3 in DNA: TGTGCCTGGAGTGACTATGGAGCTAACTATGGCTACACCTTC. Encoded protein: CAWSDYGANYGYTF.